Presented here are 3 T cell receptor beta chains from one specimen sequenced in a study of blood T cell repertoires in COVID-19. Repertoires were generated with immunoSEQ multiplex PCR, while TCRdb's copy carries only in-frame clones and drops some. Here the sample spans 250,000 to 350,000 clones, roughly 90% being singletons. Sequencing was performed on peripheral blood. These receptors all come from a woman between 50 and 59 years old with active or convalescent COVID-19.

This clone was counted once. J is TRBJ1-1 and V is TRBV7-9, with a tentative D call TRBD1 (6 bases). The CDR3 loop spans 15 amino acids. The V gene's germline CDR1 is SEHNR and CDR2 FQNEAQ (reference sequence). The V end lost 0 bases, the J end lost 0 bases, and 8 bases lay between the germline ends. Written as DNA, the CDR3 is TGTGCCAGCAGCTTAGCGGCAGGGGTGAACACTGAAGCTTTCTTT. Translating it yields CASSLAAGVNTEAFF.

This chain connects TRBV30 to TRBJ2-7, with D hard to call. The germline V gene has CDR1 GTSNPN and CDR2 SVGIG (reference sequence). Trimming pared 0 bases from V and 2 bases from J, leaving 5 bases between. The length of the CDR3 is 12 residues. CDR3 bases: TGTGCCTGGAGTGTATCCACCTACGAGCAGTACTTC. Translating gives CAWSVSTYEQYF. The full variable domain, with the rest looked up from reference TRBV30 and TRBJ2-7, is SQTIHQWPATLVQPVGSPLSLECTVEGTSNPNLYWYRQAAGRGLQLLFYSVGIGQISSEVPQNLSASRPQDRQFILSSKKLLLSDSGFYLCAWSVSTYEQYFGPGTRLTVT.

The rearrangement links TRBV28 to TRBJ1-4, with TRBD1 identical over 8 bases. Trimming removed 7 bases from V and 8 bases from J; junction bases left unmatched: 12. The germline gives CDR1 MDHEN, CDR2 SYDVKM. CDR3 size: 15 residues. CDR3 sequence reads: CASTDSTGGGEKLFF. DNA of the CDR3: TGTGCCAGCACCGATTCCACAGGGGGTGGGGAAAAACTGTTTTTT.